This TCR beta chain was retrieved from a study of control samples from healthy donors and cancer patients. The germline V gene encodes CDR1 SEHNR and CDR2 FQNEAQ (reference sequence). The V and J ends lost 2 bases and 6 bases, in that order; junction bases with no gene match: 4. The CDR3 has 15 amino acids. Generated by immunoSEQ multiplex PCR, the TCRdb table keeps only in-frame clones and is missing some. There are roughly 43,000 clones in the sample; around 87% occur only once, and approximately 10% lies in the top ten. This TCR derives from a woman in her sixties with lung cancer. This rearrangement joins TRBV7-9 to TRBJ2-2; 9 bases align to TRBD2. Sequenced material: PBMCs. For the CDR3, the DNA is TGTGCCAGCAGCTTATCAGCGGGAGGTGCCGGGGAGCTGTTTTTT. As protein: CASSLSAGGAGELFF. Drawing the rest from reference TRBV7-9 and TRBJ2-2, the complete variable domain is DTGVSQNPRHKITKRGQNVTFRCDPISEHNRLYWYRQTLGQGPEFLTYFQNEAQLEKSRLLSDRFSAERPKGSFSTLEIQRTEQGDSAMYLCASSLSAGGAGELFFGEGSRLTVL.